The 14 T cell receptor beta chains listed next were all sequenced from one sample in a study of blood T cells in healthy people across ages. A second PCR of roughly 7 to 11 cycles used a sample-barcoded 5' primer and a J-beta primer mix. From the 5' RACE reads, TCRdb called clonotypes with MiXCR, one entry per CDR3 protein. Among 920,000 or so distinct CDR3 sequences listed, 40% to 50% were seen once. The sequenced sample was blood. The receptors come from a woman aged 60-70 years in good health.

A remark on this clonotype: The junction departs from germline at one end; a sequencing error may be responsible. The chain uses TRBV6-2 or TRBV6-3 and TRBJ2-7; D might be TRBD1 or TRBD2, each matching 6 bases. The DNA end lines up better with TRBJ2-5; the J call may be wrong. Germline V gene sequence: CDR1 MNHEY, CDR2 SVGEGT. The CDR3 length is 13 residues. The CDR3 is CAGRATGRETQYF. Here the CDR3 DNA reads TGTGCCGGCAGGGCAACAGGGAGGGAGACCCAGTACTTC.

This chain links TRBV20-1 with TRBJ2-3, with a weak D call TRBD2 (5 bases). V was clipped by 5 bases and J by 4 bases, with 13 bases between them. The CDR3 loop spans 13 amino acids. CDR1 and CDR2 from the germline V gene are DFQATT and SNEGSKA (reference sequence). CDR3 nucleotides: TGCAGTGCTCTGAATCCACTAGCAGATACGCAGTATTTT. It translates to CSALNPLADTQYF.

The genes are TRBV20-1 and TRBJ2-7; D is undetermined. Germline-derived CDR1 and CDR2 are DFQATT and SNEGSKA (reference sequence). Deletions cut 3 bases from V and 4 bases from J, with 10 bases between. The CDR3 length is 12 residues. CDR3 bases: TGCAGTGCTAGTCGATACGAATACGAGCAGTACTTC. Protein: CSASRYEYEQYF.

The chain is built from TRBV27 and TRBJ1-2, with 8 positions matching TRBD1. CDR3 length: 13 residues. Germline CDR1 and CDR2: MNHEY and SMNVEV (reference sequence). The J segment lost 5 bases and the V segment lost 6 bases, leaving 5 bases of the junction unmatched. CDR3: CASRQDRVYGYTF. CDR3 in DNA: TGTGCCAGCAGGCAGGACAGGGTTTATGGCTACACCTTC.

The J gene is TRBJ2-5, the V gene TRBV7-2; 12 positions match TRBD1. V trimming: 3 bases; J trimming: 5 bases; junction bases outside the gene matches: 7. The CDR3 is 16 amino acids. CDR1 is SGHTA and CDR2 is FQGNSA in the germline V gene. CDR3 in amino acids: CASSLVGQGAKETQYF. CDR3 coding DNA: TGTGCCAGCAGCTTGGTGGGACAGGGGGCAAAGGAGACCCAGTACTTC.

Regarding this clonotype: At one of its ends the junction is not consistent with the germline gene, which may arise from a read error. This rearrangement joins TRBV5-4 to TRBJ2-3; maybe TRBD2 (6 bases). CDR1 is SGHNT and CDR2 is YYREEE in the germline V gene (reference sequence). The CDR3 extends over 15 amino acids. The CDR3 coding sequence is TGTACCAGCAGCTTCAGAGTCCCGTCGGGAGAGACGCAGTATTTT. Translation gives CTSSFRVPSGETQYF.

The chain joins TRBV2 to TRBJ2-1; 14 bases are shared with TRBD2. CDR3 length: 16 residues. Germline values: CDR1 SNHLY, CDR2 FYNNEI. V dropped 6 bases and J dropped 7; count of bases not matched to a gene: 8. CDR3 sequence (DNA): TGTGCCAGCAGGAGACCGGGACTAGCGGGAGAAAATGAGCAGTTCTTC. It translates to CASRRPGLAGENEQFF.

The chain has TRBV6-6 and TRBJ2-3, with D perhaps TRBD1 (6 bases). Germline CDR1 reads MNHNY; CDR2 reads SVGAGI (reference sequence). With 2 bases removed from V and 0 bases from J, the gap between germline ends came to 12 bases. The CDR3 is 16 amino acids. The CDR3 nucleotides are TGTGCCAGCAGTTACACCAGGGGACCTAGCACAGATACGCAGTATTTT. It codes for CASSYTRGPSTDTQYF.

V usage is TRBV14 and J usage is TRBJ2-7, with D possibly matching TRBD2 (5 bases). V dropped 1 base and J dropped 3 bases, with 7 bases sitting between them. CDR1 SGHDN and CDR2 FVKESK come from the germline V gene. The CDR3 runs to 13 residues. This CDR3 is CASSQGESYEQYF. The CDR3, as DNA: TGTGCCAGCAGCCAAGGGGAGAGCTACGAGCAGTACTTC. Based on the CDR3 plus reference TRBV14 and TRBJ2-7, the full variable domain is EAGVTQFPSHSVIEKGQTVTLRCDPISGHDNLYWYRRVMGKEIKFLLHFVKESKQDESGMPNNRFLAERTGGTYSTLKVQPAELEDSGVYFCASSQGESYEQYFGPGTRLTVT.

This clonotype came up a few times. CDR3 region: CASSLGGSGFYEQYF. DNA for the CDR3: TGTGCCAGCAGCTTGGGCGGGAGTGGGTTCTACGAGCAGTACTTC. J is TRBJ2-7 and V is TRBV11-2; 7 nucleotides align to TRBD2. V was clipped by 3 bases and J by 3 bases; unmatched bases: 8. Germline V gene sequence: CDR1 SGHAT, CDR2 FQNNGV. The CDR3 is 15 residues long.

This clonotype has a single count. The chain joins TRBV5-1 to TRBJ2-2; 13 bases are shared with TRBD2. V was pared by 0 bases and J by 9 bases, with 2 bases of the junction left unmatched. Germline assignment: CDR1 SGHRS and CDR2 YFSETQ. This CDR3 region has 15 residues. CDR3 nucleotides: TGCGCCAGCAGCTTGGAGGGACTAGCGGGAAGGGAGCTGTTTTTT. Protein: CASSLEGLAGRELFF.

This clonotype was seen a few times. CDR3 in DNA: TGTGCCAGCAGCTTAGGGTTCACGGGCAGGAACACAGATACGCAGTATTTT. It codes for CASSLGFTGRNTDTQYF. This rearrangement joins TRBV11-2 to TRBJ2-3; D unclear. The ends were cut back, 1 base at V and 2 bases at J, with 16 bases in the middle. The CDR3 length is 17 residues. CDR1 SGHAT and CDR2 FQNNGV come from the germline V gene.

Concerning this clonotype itself: One end of the junction does not line up with germline, which may come from a read error. The CDR3 reads CASSLEGFKDIQYF. CDR3 DNA sequence: TGCGCCAGCAGCTTGGAAGGATTCAAAGACATTCAGTACTTC. The chain couples TRBV5-1 to TRBJ2-4, with D hard to call. Germline-derived CDR1 and CDR2 are SGHRS and YFSETQ. This CDR3 is built from 14 residues. The full variable domain, in which reference TRBV5-1 and TRBJ2-4 provide the parts outside the CDR3, is KAGVTQTPRYLIKTRGQQVTLSCSPISGHRSVSWYQQTPGQGLQFLFEYFSETQRNKGNFPGRFSGRQFSNSRSEMNVSTLELGDSALYLCASSLEGFKDIQYFGAGTRLSVL.

Many counts were recorded for this clonotype. The chain recombines TRBV5-1 with TRBJ2-7; D uncertain. The CDR3 is made up of 13 amino acids. V lost 0 bases and J lost 3, with 7 bases in between. Germline V gene data show CDR1 as SGHRS and CDR2 as YFSETQ. CDR3 coding DNA: TGCGCCAGCAGCTTGGCATCGGGCTACGAGCAGTACTTC. This codes for CASSLASGYEQYF.